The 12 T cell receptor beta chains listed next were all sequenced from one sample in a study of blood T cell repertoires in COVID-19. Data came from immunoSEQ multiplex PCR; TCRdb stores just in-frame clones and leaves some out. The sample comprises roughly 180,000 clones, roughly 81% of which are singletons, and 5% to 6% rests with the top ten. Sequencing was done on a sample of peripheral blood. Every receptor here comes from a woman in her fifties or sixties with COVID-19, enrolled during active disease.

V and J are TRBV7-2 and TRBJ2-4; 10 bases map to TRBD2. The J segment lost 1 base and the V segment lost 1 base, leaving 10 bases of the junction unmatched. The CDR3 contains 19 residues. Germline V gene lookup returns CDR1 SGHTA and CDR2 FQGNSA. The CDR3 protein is CASSLVPLGSGGAKNIQYF. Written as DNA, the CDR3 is TGTGCCAGCAGCTTAGTGCCCTTGGGTAGCGGGGGGGCCAAAAACATTCAGTACTTC.

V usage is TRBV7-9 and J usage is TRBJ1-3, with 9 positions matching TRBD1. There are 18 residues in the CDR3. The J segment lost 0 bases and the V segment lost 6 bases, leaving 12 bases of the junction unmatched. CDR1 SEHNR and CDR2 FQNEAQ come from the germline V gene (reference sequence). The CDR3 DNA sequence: TGTGCCAGCAGGGGTATATGGGACAGGGATTTCTCTGGAAACACCATATATTTT. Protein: CASRGIWDRDFSGNTIYF.

The DNA of the CDR3 is TGTGCCAGCAGCTTAGTGGACAGGGGACATGGCTACACCTTC. Its translation: CASSLVDRGHGYTF. The chain carries TRBV13 and TRBJ1-2, with TRBD1 identical over 9 bases. Losses at the gene ends were 1 base for V and 6 bases for J; bases not matched to a gene: 3. CDR3 length: 14 residues. Germline CDR1 PRHDT, CDR2 FYEKMQ (reference sequence).

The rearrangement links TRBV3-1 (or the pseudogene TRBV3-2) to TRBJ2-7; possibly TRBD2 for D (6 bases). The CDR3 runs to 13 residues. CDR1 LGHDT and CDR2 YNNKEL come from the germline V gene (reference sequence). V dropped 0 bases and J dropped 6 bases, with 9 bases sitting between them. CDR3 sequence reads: CASSQDLGGEQYF. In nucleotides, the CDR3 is TGTGCCAGCAGCCAAGATCTGGGGGGCGAGCAGTACTTC.

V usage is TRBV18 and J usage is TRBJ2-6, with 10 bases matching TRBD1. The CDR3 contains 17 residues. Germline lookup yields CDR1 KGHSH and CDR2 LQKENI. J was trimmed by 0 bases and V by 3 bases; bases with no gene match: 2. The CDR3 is CASSPDRGNSGANVLTF. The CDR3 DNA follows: TGTGCCAGCTCACCGGACAGGGGGAACTCTGGGGCCAACGTCCTGACTTTC.

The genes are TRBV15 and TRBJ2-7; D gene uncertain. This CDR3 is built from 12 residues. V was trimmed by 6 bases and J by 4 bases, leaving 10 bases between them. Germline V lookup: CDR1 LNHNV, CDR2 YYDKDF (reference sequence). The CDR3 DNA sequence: TGTGCCACCAGTATGTCCGGGTACGAGCAGTACTTC. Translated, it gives CATSMSGYEQYF. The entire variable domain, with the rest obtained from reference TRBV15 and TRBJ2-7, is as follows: DAMVIQNPRYQVTQFGKPVTLSCSQTLNHNVMYWYQQKSSQAPKLLFHYYDKDFNNEADTPDNFQSRRPNTSFCFLDIRSPGLGDTAMYLCATSMSGYEQYFGPGTRLTVT.

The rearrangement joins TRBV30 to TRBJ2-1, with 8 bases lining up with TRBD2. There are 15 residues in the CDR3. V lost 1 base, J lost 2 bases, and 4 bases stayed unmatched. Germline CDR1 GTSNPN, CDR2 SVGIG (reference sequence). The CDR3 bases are TGTGCCTGGAGTGCCCGGGGGGGCGCCTACAATGAGCAGTTCTTC. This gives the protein CAWSARGGAYNEQFF.

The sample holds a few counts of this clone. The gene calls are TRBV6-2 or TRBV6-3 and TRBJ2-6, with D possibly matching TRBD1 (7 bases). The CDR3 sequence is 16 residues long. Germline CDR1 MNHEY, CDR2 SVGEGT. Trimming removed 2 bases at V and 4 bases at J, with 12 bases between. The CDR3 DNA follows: TGTGCCAGCAGTTACCTACAGGGGAGGGGGGCCAACGTCCTGACTTTC. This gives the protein CASSYLQGRGANVLTF.

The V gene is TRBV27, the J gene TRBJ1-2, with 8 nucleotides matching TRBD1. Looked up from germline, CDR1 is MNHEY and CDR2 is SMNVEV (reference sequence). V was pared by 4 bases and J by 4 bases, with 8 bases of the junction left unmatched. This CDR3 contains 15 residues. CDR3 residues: CASSSGQGWIYGYTF. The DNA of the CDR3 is TGTGCCAGCAGTTCCGGACAGGGTTGGATCTATGGCTACACCTTC.

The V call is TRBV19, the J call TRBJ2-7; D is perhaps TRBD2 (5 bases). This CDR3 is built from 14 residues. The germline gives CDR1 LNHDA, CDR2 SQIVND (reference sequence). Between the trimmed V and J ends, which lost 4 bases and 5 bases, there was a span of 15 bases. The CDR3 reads CASSTRRRLDEQYF. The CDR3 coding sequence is TGTGCCAGTAGTACCAGGAGGCGCCTGGACGAGCAGTACTTC.

This CDR3 is CASSPGQLNTGELFF. DNA of the CDR3: TGTGCCAGCAGCCCGGGACAGCTGAACACCGGGGAGCTGTTTTTT. The V call is TRBV9, the J call TRBJ2-2; 7 bases agree with TRBD1. CDR3 length: 15 amino acids. CDR1 and CDR2 from the germline V gene are SGDLS and YYNGEE. V lost 4 bases and J lost 1; bases outside the gene matches: 4.

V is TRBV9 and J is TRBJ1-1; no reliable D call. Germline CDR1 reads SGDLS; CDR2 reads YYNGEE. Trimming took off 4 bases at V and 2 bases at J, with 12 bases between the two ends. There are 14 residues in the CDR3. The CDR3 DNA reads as TGTGCCAGCAGCCCCCGGGTGGCTAACACTGAAGCTTTCTTT. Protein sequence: CASSPRVANTEAFF.